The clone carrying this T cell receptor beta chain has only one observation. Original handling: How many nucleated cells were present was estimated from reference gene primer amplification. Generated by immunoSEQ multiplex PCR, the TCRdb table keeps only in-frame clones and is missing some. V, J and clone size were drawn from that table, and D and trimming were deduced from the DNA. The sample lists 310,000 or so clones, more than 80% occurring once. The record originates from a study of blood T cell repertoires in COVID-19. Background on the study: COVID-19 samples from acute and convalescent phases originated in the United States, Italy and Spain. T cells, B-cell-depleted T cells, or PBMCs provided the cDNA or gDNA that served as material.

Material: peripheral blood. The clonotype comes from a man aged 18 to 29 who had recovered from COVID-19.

CDR3 sequence: CASSRLAQETQYF. Written as DNA, the CDR3 is TGTGCCAGCAGCCGACTCGCTCAAGAGACCCAGTACTTC. The rearrangement links TRBV6-5 to TRBJ2-5; the D is unclear. The V gene's germline CDR1 is MNHEY and CDR2 SVGAGI. The CDR3 loop spans 13 amino acids. V gave up 6 bases and J gave up 2 bases, with 10 bases separating them.